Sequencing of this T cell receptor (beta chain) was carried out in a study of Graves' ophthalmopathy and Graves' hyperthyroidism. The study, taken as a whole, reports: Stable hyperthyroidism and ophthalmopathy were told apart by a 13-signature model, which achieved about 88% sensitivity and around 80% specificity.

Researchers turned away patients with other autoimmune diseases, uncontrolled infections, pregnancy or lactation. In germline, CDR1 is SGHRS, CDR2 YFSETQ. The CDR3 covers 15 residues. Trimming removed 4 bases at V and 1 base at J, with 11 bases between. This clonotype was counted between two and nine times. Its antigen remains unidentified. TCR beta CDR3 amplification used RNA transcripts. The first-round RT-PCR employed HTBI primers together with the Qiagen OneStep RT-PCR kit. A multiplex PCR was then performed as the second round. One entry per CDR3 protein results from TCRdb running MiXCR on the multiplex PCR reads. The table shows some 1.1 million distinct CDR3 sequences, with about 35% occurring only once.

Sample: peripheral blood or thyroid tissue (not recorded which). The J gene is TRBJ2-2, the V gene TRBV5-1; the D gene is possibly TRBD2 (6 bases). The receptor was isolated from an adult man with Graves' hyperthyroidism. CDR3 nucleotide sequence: TGCGCCAGCAGCGGGGGGACGAGGAACACCGGGGAGCTGTTTTTT. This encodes CASSGGTRNTGELFF.